This record concerns one T cell receptor (beta chain) sequence. These data come from a study of blood T cell repertoires in COVID-19. Assay used: immunoSEQ multiplex PCR; TCRdb lists only in-frame clones, some missing. The sample has about 280,000 clones; roughly 85% are singletons. Sequencing used peripheral blood. The sequence was collected from a human donor in a cohort sampled during active COVID-19.

The CDR3 DNA reads TGTGCCAGCAGTCGGGGACTCTCCTACGAGCAGTACTTC. This sequence encodes CASSRGLSYEQYF. V is TRBV2 and J is TRBJ2-7, with TRBD2 as a possible D gene (6 bases). Germline V gene sequence: CDR1 SNHLY, CDR2 FYNNEI. The length of the CDR3 is 13 residues. V was cut by 5 bases and J by 0 bases, with 8 bases left in between. Full variable domain (outside the CDR3, taken from reference TRBV2 and TRBJ2-7): EPEVTQTPSHQVTQMGQEVILRCVPISNHLYFYWYRQILGQKVEFLVSFYNNEISEKSEIFDDQFSVERPDGSNFTLKIRSTKLEDSAMYFCASSRGLSYEQYFGPGTRLTVT.